The 6 T cell receptor beta chains below were found in one sample sequenced in a study of cytomegalovirus exposure and HLA in healthy donors. The data were produced by immunoSEQ multiplex PCR, yet TCRdb's version contains in-frame clones alone and is incomplete. Among 60,000 or so clones listed, roughly 90% were seen once. Sequencing was performed on PBMCs. These receptors all come from a woman aged 25-40 years in good health and CMV-seronegative.

The chain couples TRBV28 to TRBJ2-1, with D unclear. The CDR3 spans 14 residues. The V end was cut by 3 bases, the J end by 6 bases, with 12 bases between. CDR1 is MDHEN, CDR2 SYDVKM, per germline. This chain's CDR3 is CASSLGRVANEQFF. In DNA, the CDR3 is TGTGCCAGCAGTTTGGGTCGGGTTGCCAATGAGCAGTTCTTC.

The chain has TRBV27 and TRBJ1-3; 12 positions agree with TRBD1. V shed 4 bases, J shed 6 bases, and the junction held 4 bases outside the gene matches. Germline V lookup: CDR1 MNHEY, CDR2 SMNVEV (reference sequence). The CDR3 is 15 amino acids. DNA of the CDR3: TGTGCCAGCAGTTCGGGGACAGGGGGCACAAACACCATATATTTT. Translated: CASSSGTGGTNTIYF.

V and J are TRBV6-1 and TRBJ1-5, with 7 bases fitting TRBD1. The CDR3 contains 15 residues. The ends lost 3 bases at V and 6 bases at J; junction bases unmatched: 8. CDR1 is MNHNS, CDR2 SASEGT, per germline. CDR3 sequence (DNA): TGTGCCAGCAGTGACGCACAGGGGTCCAGTCAGCCCCAGCATTTT. This encodes CASSDAQGSSQPQHF.

V usage is TRBV7-9 and J usage is TRBJ2-1; the match to TRBD2 covers 7 bases. The CDR3 is 18 amino acids. CDR1 SEHNR and CDR2 FQNEAQ come from the germline V gene (reference sequence). After removal of 1 base from V and 9 bases from J, the junction contained 18 bases not matched to a gene. In nucleotides, the CDR3 is TGTGCCAGCAGCTTAGATCTCGGGCGGGAGCTAGATATGGGTGAGCAGTTCTTC. It is translated as CASSLDLGRELDMGEQFF. Supplemented by reference TRBV7-9 and TRBJ2-1, the full variable domain reads DTGVSQNPRHKITKRGQNVTFRCDPISEHNRLYWYRQTLGQGPEFLTYFQNEAQLEKSRLLSDRFSAERPKGSFSTLEIQRTEQGDSAMYLCASSLDLGRELDMGEQFFGPGTRLTVL.

The rearrangement uses TRBV27 and TRBJ1-1, with TRBD1 as a possible D gene (5 bases). The CDR3 is made up of 14 amino acids. Looked up from germline, CDR1 is MNHEY and CDR2 is SMNVEV (reference sequence). Deletions cut 3 bases from V and 5 bases from J, with 13 bases between. CDR3 protein: CASSLSGRGTEAFF. The CDR3 bases are TGTGCCAGCAGTTTGTCAGGAAGGGGAACTGAAGCTTTCTTT.

J is TRBJ1-5 and V is TRBV18; D gene uncertain. The V end was cut by 3 bases, the J end by 5 bases, with 5 bases between. This CDR3 has 12 amino acids. Germline V gene sequence: CDR1 KGHSH, CDR2 LQKENI. The CDR3 spells CASSPRDQPQHF. In nucleotides, the CDR3 is TGTGCCAGCTCACCGCGAGATCAGCCCCAGCATTTT. The entire variable domain, with the rest obtained from reference TRBV18 and TRBJ1-5, is as follows: NAGVMQNPRHLVRRRGQEARLRCSPMKGHSHVYWYRQLPEEGLKFMVYLQKENIIDESGMPKERFSAEFPKEGPSILRIQQVVRGDSAAYFCASSPRDQPQHFGDGTRLSIL.